This record covers a single T cell receptor beta chain. 13 Jbeta primers and 60 Vbeta primers were used for the PCR. Method: immunoSEQ multiplex PCR; TCRdb's copy keeps in-frame clones and lacks some. Of approximately 240,000 clones in the sample, 70% to 85% are singletons; the top ten hold around 2.9%. These data are taken from a study of cytomegalovirus exposure and HLA in healthy donors. CDR1 is KGHSH, CDR2 LQKENI, per germline. This CDR3 contains 17 residues. Unmatched junction bases numbered 9, after V lost 2 bases and J lost 4 bases. Input material: PBMCs. This rearrangement joins TRBV18 to TRBJ2-3; 10 bases fit TRBD1. This TCR was recovered from a woman aged 55-70 years in good health and CMV-seropositive. The CDR3 nucleotides read TGTGCCAGCTCACCAGGAAGATCCGGGACAGGGGCAGATACGCAGTATTTT. This codes for CASSPGRSGTGADTQYF.